The 19 T cell receptor beta chains reported below all come from one sample, sequenced in a study of CD8+ T cells in alopecia areata. After isolation, RNA underwent reverse transcription to generate cDNA as the sequencing template. TCRdb's copy holds only in-frame clones and misses some; the assay was immunoSEQ multiplex PCR. The sample has about 140,000 clones; 40% to 65% are singletons. The sample was CD4+ T cells sorted from blood, taken at week 0. The receptors were gathered from a human donor with alopecia areata.

This rearrangement joins TRBV5-1 to TRBJ1-2, with 7 bases that match TRBD1. The germline gives CDR1 SGHRS, CDR2 YFSETQ. Trimming at V came to 4 bases and at J to 8 bases, leaving 5 bases not matched to a gene. The length of the CDR3 is 12 residues. In nucleotides, the CDR3 is TGCGCCAGCAGCCTGGGGACAGCCGGCTACACCTTC. Translated, it gives CASSLGTAGYTF.

V usage is TRBV10-3 and J usage is TRBJ2-2; tentative D call: TRBD2 (6 bases). Germline loops: CDR1 ENHRY, CDR2 SYGVKD. Deletions cut 8 bases from V and 4 bases from J, with 14 bases between. The CDR3 is made up of 14 amino acids. CDR3 in amino acids: CAISPGLFTGELFF. Written as DNA, the CDR3 is TGTGCCATCTCTCCGGGACTTTTCACCGGGGAGCTGTTTTTT.

The chain links TRBV15 to TRBJ2-2, with a possible D match to TRBD1 (5 bases). The germline V and J ends were trimmed by 5 bases and 3 bases, with 10 bases remaining between them. The CDR3 spans 14 residues. Germline V gene sequence: CDR1 LNHNV, CDR2 YYDKDF (reference sequence). The CDR3 loop is CATSLTADTGELFF. The DNA of the CDR3 is TGTGCCACCAGCTTGACAGCTGACACCGGGGAGCTGTTTTTT.

V usage is TRBV2 and J usage is TRBJ2-1, with TRBD2 identical over 9 bases. The germline gives CDR1 SNHLY, CDR2 FYNNEI. The junction had 6 bases not matched to a gene; V was cut back by 9 bases and J by 6 bases. The CDR3 consists of 13 residues. DNA of the CDR3: TGTGCCAGTCATAGCGGGAGAAGCAATGAGCAGTTCTTC. It codes for CASHSGRSNEQFF.

The genes are TRBV19 and TRBJ2-2; D unclear. This CDR3 has 14 residues. Trimming cost V 7 bases and J 0 bases, with 9 bases left between them. The germline CDR1 and CDR2 sequences are LNHDA and SQIVND (reference sequence). The CDR3 reads CASNTLSNTGELFF. In DNA form, the CDR3 reads TGTGCCAGTAACACTCTTTCGAACACCGGGGAGCTGTTTTTT. The variable domain in full, with the rest retrieved from reference TRBV19 and TRBJ2-2, is DGGITQSPKYLFRKEGQNVTLSCEQNLNHDAMYWYRQDPGQGLRLIYYSQIVNDFQKGDIAEGYSVSREKKESFPLTVTSAQKNPTAFYLCASNTLSNTGELFFGEGSRLTVL.

This clone has only a few counts. The rearrangement links TRBV29-1 to TRBJ2-2; D remains ambiguous. Germline V lookup: CDR1 SQVTM, CDR2 ANQGSEA. With 4 bases removed from V and 7 bases from J, the gap between germline ends came to 16 bases. The CDR3 runs 14 residues. The CDR3: CSVGKSRLGGELFF. CDR3 DNA sequence: TGCAGCGTTGGGAAATCTAGGCTTGGCGGGGAGCTGTTTTTT.

This clone was picked up a small number of times. This sequence joins TRBV23-1 and TRBJ1-1; D perhaps matches TRBD1 (5 bases). TRBV23-1 is an ORF, and what it does is uncertain. Trimming left V 2 bases short and J 5 bases short, with 15 bases between. The CDR3 spans 15 residues. DNA for the CDR3: TGCGCCAGCAGTCAAGGGAGGGGTACGTCGACTGAAGCTTTCTTT. Translated, it gives CASSQGRGTSTEAFF.

The rearrangement links TRBV25-1 to TRBJ1-3; the D is unclear. The CDR3 contains 17 residues. Germline CDR1 is MGHDK and CDR2 is SYGVNS. V dropped 6 bases and J dropped 0 bases, with 18 bases sitting between them. CDR3 sequence: CASSPFGGRYSGNTIYF. CDR3 coding DNA: TGTGCCAGCAGCCCCTTTGGAGGGCGATACTCTGGAAACACCATATATTTT.

This clone has just one count. This same CDR3 is encoded by further DNA sequences in the sample. The rearrangement joins TRBV7-2 to TRBJ2-7; 11 positions agree with TRBD2. V lost 1 base, J lost 1 base, and 3 bases stayed unmatched. This CDR3 has 16 residues. Germline CDR1 SGHTA, CDR2 FQGNSA. The CDR3 DNA reads TGTGCCAGCAGCTTAGAAGGGACTAGCGGTTCCTACGAGCAGTACTTC. Protein sequence: CASSLEGTSGSYEQYF.

CDR3 residues: CSVGGRENYGYTF. The CDR3 region has the DNA TGCAGCGTTGGAGGTCGGGAGAACTATGGCTACACCTTC. The chain links TRBV29-1 to TRBJ1-2, with D unresolved. The CDR3 runs 13 residues. V shed 4 bases and J shed 2 bases, with 11 bases lying between them. Germline V gene data show CDR1 as SQVTM and CDR2 as ANQGSEA.

This sequence joins TRBV29-1 and TRBJ1-5; D remains unclear. Germline CDR1 reads SQVTM; CDR2 reads ANQGSEA. The CDR3 runs 14 residues. The V and J ends lost 5 bases and 0 bases respectively, with 11 bases between them. The CDR3, as DNA: TGCAGCGTTCGGACGGGAAATAGCAATCAGCCCCAGCATTTT. Translating it yields CSVRTGNSNQPQHF.

The chain links TRBV29-1 to TRBJ2-7; TRBD1 agrees at 7 bases. CDR1 SQVTM and CDR2 ANQGSEA come from the germline V gene. Trimming at V came to 4 bases and at J to 3 bases, leaving 3 bases not matched to a gene. The CDR3 spans 12 residues. CDR3 loop: CSVVDRVYEQYF. CDR3 DNA sequence: TGCAGCGTTGTCGACAGGGTCTACGAGCAGTACTTC.

This clone was counted only a few times. This chain links TRBV30 with TRBJ2-7; D is ambiguous. The V end was cut by 2 bases, the J end by 7 bases, with 9 bases between. The CDR3 consists of 11 residues. Germline lookup yields CDR1 GTSNPN and CDR2 SVGIG (reference sequence). The chain's CDR3 is CAWSPDLEQYF. The CDR3 nucleotides are TGTGCCTGGAGTCCAGACCTGGAGCAGTACTTC.

The CDR3 region has the DNA TGTGCCAGCAGCTTGGATGTTAACTCTGGGGCCAACGTCCTGACTTTC. It codes for CASSLDVNSGANVLTF. This chain connects TRBV5-4 to TRBJ2-6; D ambiguous. V lost 0 bases to trimming and J lost 0 bases, with 7 bases between them. This CDR3 comprises 16 residues. CDR1 is SGHNT and CDR2 is YYREEE in the germline V gene (reference sequence).

The sample holds a few counts of this clone. This rearrangement joins TRBV7-9 to TRBJ2-4, with D unclear. This CDR3 comprises 15 residues. V dropped 5 bases and J dropped 4 bases, with 15 bases sitting between them. Germline assignment: CDR1 SEHNR and CDR2 FQNEAQ (reference sequence). CDR3 protein: CASSPSQRLKNIQYF. The CDR3 coding sequence is TGTGCCAGCAGCCCCTCCCAAAGGCTGAAAAACATTCAGTACTTC.

The chain recombines TRBV2 with TRBJ2-2; 9 nucleotides agree with TRBD1. The CDR3 has 13 residues. Germline CDR1 SNHLY, CDR2 FYNNEI. V dropped 7 bases and J dropped 7; count of bases not matched to a gene: 4. The CDR3 DNA follows: TGTGCCAGCACGGACAGGGGTTACGGGGAGCTGTTTTTT. Translation: CASTDRGYGELFF.

The V gene is TRBV15, the J gene TRBJ2-7; the match to TRBD1 covers 9 bases. The germline V gene has CDR1 LNHNV and CDR2 YYDKDF (reference sequence). The CDR3 covers 16 residues. J gave up 0 bases and V 3 bases, and 6 bases lay outside the gene matches. The CDR3 here is CATSRGGDRASYEQYF. The DNA of the CDR3 is TGTGCCACCAGCAGGGGAGGGGACAGGGCCTCCTACGAGCAGTACTTC. Variable domain in full (rest from reference TRBV15 and TRBJ2-7): DAMVIQNPRYQVTQFGKPVTLSCSQTLNHNVMYWYQQKSSQAPKLLFHYYDKDFNNEADTPDNFQSRRPNTSFCFLDIRSPGLGDTAMYLCATSRGGDRASYEQYFGPGTRLTVT.

The chain couples TRBV18 to TRBJ1-1, with a possible D match to TRBD1 (6 bases). Deletions cut 3 bases from V and 1 base from J, with 6 bases between. The CDR3 has 13 residues. Germline CDR1 and CDR2: KGHSH and LQKENI. Here the CDR3 DNA reads TGTGCCAGCTCACCGACAGGGAACACTGAAGCTTTCTTT. Its protein product is CASSPTGNTEAFF.

The J gene is TRBJ2-7, the V gene TRBV11-2; D remains ambiguous. Germline-derived CDR1 and CDR2 are SGHAT and FQNNGV. The CDR3 consists of 14 residues. Trimming shortened V by 6 bases and J by 7 bases, and 19 bases separated the two germline ends. The CDR3 is CASSLGGSGGEQYF. The CDR3 DNA sequence: TGTGCCAGCAGTCTTGGTGGGTCGGGTGGGGAGCAGTACTTC.